Below, 17 T cell receptor beta chains from the same sample are listed, as sequenced in a study of blood T cell repertoires in COVID-19. Method: immunoSEQ multiplex PCR; TCRdb's copy keeps in-frame clones and lacks some. The sample consists of 100,000 to 120,000 clones, 70% to 85% of them appearing once. The material sequenced was peripheral blood. These receptors were taken from a middle-aged woman with acute or convalescent COVID-19.

V usage is TRBV27 and J usage is TRBJ2-3; D unresolved. The V end lost 4 bases, the J end lost 1 base, and 6 bases lay between the germline ends. This CDR3 contains 13 residues. The germline CDR1 and CDR2 sequences are MNHEY and SMNVEV (reference sequence). Written as DNA, the CDR3 is TGTGCCAGCAGTTCCGAGGGCACAGATACGCAGTATTTT. Protein sequence: CASSSEGTDTQYF.

J is TRBJ2-7 and V is TRBV5-1; 11 bases map to TRBD2. Germline V lookup: CDR1 SGHRS, CDR2 YFSETQ. V lost 4 bases to trimming and J lost 0 bases; unmatched junction nucleotides: 21. The CDR3 is 21 amino acids. The CDR3 region is CASSPTSTASGGPKTSYEQYF. The CDR3 DNA reads TGCGCCAGCAGCCCAACGTCCACTGCTAGCGGGGGGCCGAAGACCTCCTACGAGCAGTACTTC.

V gene TRBV7-8 combines with J gene TRBJ1-2; 9 nucleotides match TRBD1. With 1 base clipped from V and 7 bases from J, the junction kept 7 bases outside the gene matches. The CDR3 covers 15 residues. Germline V lookup: CDR1 SGHVS, CDR2 FQNEAQ. Written as DNA, the CDR3 is TGTGCCAGCAGCTTAGGGGGAGGGACAGGGTCTGGCTACACCTTC. This codes for CASSLGGGTGSGYTF.

The chain employs TRBV4-3 and TRBJ2-3, with D maybe TRBD2 (7 bases). Trimming removed 1 base from V and 4 bases from J, with 21 bases in between. CDR3 length equals 18 residues. CDR1 and CDR2 (germline): LGHNA, YSLEER. The CDR3 nucleotides read TGCGCCAGCAGCCAAGCCCCAAGCGTTTGGGGGGGCTCAGATACGCAGTATTTT. Translation: CASSQAPSVWGGSDTQYF.

The genes are TRBV29-1 and TRBJ1-6; TRBD1 is a possible D gene (5 bases). Germline-derived CDR1 and CDR2 are SQVTM and ANQGSEA. This CDR3 is built from 14 residues. V was pared by 1 base and J by 6 bases, with 10 bases between. This CDR3 reads CSVEVDGGNSPLHF. The CDR3 nucleotides read TGCAGCGTTGAAGTCGACGGGGGTAATTCACCCCTCCACTTT.

V usage is TRBV14 and J usage is TRBJ1-2; maybe TRBD1 (6 bases). The V gene's germline CDR1 is SGHDN and CDR2 FVKESK. The CDR3 has 13 residues. Trimming pared 4 bases from V and 8 bases from J, leaving 14 bases between. This chain's CDR3 is CASSPTRDNGYTF. CDR3 nucleotides: TGTGCCAGCAGCCCCACCCGGGACAACGGCTACACCTTC. The whole variable domain, remainder taken from reference TRBV14 and TRBJ1-2, is EAGVTQFPSHSVIEKGQTVTLRCDPISGHDNLYWYRRVMGKEIKFLLHFVKESKQDESGMPNNRFLAERTGGTYSTLKVQPAELEDSGVYFCASSPTRDNGYTFGSGTRLTVV.

The chain is built from TRBV5-5 and TRBJ1-4; D call uncertain. This CDR3 has 14 residues. Trimming removed 4 bases from V and 4 bases from J, with 11 bases in between. CDR1 and CDR2 from the germline V gene are SGHKS and YYEKEE (reference sequence). This CDR3 is CASSQDWNNEKLFF. For the CDR3, the DNA is TGTGCCAGCAGCCAGGACTGGAATAATGAAAAACTGTTTTTT.

The chain is built from TRBV29-1 and TRBJ2-1, with TRBD2 as a possible D gene (7 bases). Germline CDR1 SQVTM, CDR2 ANQGSEA. The CDR3 is 12 amino acids. The V end was cut by 0 bases, the J end by 14 bases, with 14 bases between. In nucleotides, the CDR3 is TGCAGCGTTGAAGAATGGGGGGGGCGTGAGTTCTTC. It yields the protein CSVEEWGGREFF.

The chain combines TRBV25-1 with TRBJ1-2; D is undetermined. The CDR3 sequence is 12 residues long. CDR1 and CDR2 (germline): MGHDK, SYGVNS. With 3 bases removed from V and 2 bases from J, the gap between germline ends came to 4 bases. The CDR3 protein is CASSDVNYGYTF. The CDR3 bases are TGTGCCAGCAGTGACGTCAACTATGGCTACACCTTC.

Notes on this clone: Other DNA sequences in the sample encode the same CDR3. The CDR3 is CASSPGGGNSPLHF. CDR3 in DNA: TGCGCCAGCAGCCCCGGGGGAGGTAATTCACCCCTCCACTTT. This chain uses TRBV5-1 with TRBJ1-6; the D gene is possibly TRBD1 (5 bases). The germline V gene has CDR1 SGHRS and CDR2 YFSETQ. V lost 4 bases and J 6 bases, leaving 11 bases between the germline ends. The CDR3 loop spans 14 amino acids.

The chain joins TRBV11-2 to TRBJ1-6; maybe TRBD1 (6 bases). This CDR3 is 15 amino acids long. The germline V gene encodes CDR1 SGHAT and CDR2 FQNNGV. With 5 bases removed from V and 6 bases from J, the gap between germline ends came to 14 bases. The CDR3 bases are TGTGCCAGCAGCGGCCCCCGACAGGCTAATTCACCCCTCCACTTT. This sequence encodes CASSGPRQANSPLHF.

J is TRBJ1-1 and V is TRBV7-8; possible D gene TRBD1, 6 bases. Germline lookup yields CDR1 SGHVS and CDR2 FQNEAQ. Trimming pared 5 bases from V and 4 bases from J, leaving 14 bases between. This CDR3 is 14 amino acids long. In DNA, the CDR3 is TGTGCCAGCAGCCGAGATACAGGGCGCACTGAAGCTTTCTTT. Protein: CASSRDTGRTEAFF.

The V and J genes are TRBV9 and TRBJ2-3; a possible D gene is TRBD1 (6 bases). Germline CDR1 SGDLS, CDR2 YYNGEE. V lost 0 bases, J lost 6 bases, and 11 bases lay in between. The CDR3 extends over 14 amino acids. In nucleotides, the CDR3 is TGTGCCAGCAGCGTAGCAGGGGCTCATGATACGCAGTATTTT. Protein sequence: CASSVAGAHDTQYF.

This clone was seen repeatedly, ten times or more. The chain joins TRBV6-6 to TRBJ1-5, with 7 bases identical to TRBD1. Germline loops: CDR1 MNHNY, CDR2 SVGAGI (reference sequence). CDR3 length: 14 amino acids. V trimming: 4 bases; J trimming: 7 bases; junction bases outside the gene matches: 7. For the CDR3, the DNA is TGTGCCAGCAGTTCGGAGGGGACAGCCCAGCCCCAGCATTTT. This codes for CASSSEGTAQPQHF.

The sample holds a few counts of this clone. This rearrangement joins TRBV5-6 to TRBJ2-7, with 9 nucleotides matching TRBD1. CDR1 is SGHDT, CDR2 YYEEEE, per germline. The CDR3 is made up of 13 amino acids. J gave up 5 bases and V 3 bases, and 3 bases lay outside the gene matches. The CDR3 is CASSWWDRDEQYF. CDR3 nucleotides: TGTGCCAGCAGCTGGTGGGACAGGGACGAGCAGTACTTC.

The V and J genes are TRBV10-3 and TRBJ2-3, with D perhaps TRBD1 (7 bases). CDR3 length: 14 amino acids. V lost 4 bases and J lost 5, with 13 bases in between. From germline, CDR1 is ENHRY and CDR2 SYGVKD. CDR3: CAISVGQGGDTQYF. In DNA form, the CDR3 reads TGTGCCATCAGTGTAGGCCAGGGGGGAGATACGCAGTATTTT.

This chain links TRBV19 with TRBJ1-1; D ambiguous. V was shortened by 2 bases and J by 2 bases, with 12 bases between the two germline ends. This CDR3 spans 15 amino acids. Germline assignment: CDR1 LNHDA and CDR2 SQIVND (reference sequence). The CDR3 DNA reads as TGTGCCAGTAGTATACAGAATAGCTTAAACACTGAAGCTTTCTTT. Translation gives CASSIQNSLNTEAFF. Filled out from reference TRBV19 and TRBJ1-1, the complete variable domain reads DGGITQSPKYLFRKEGQNVTLSCEQNLNHDAMYWYRQDPGQGLRLIYYSQIVNDFQKGDIAEGYSVSREKKESFPLTVTSAQKNPTAFYLCASSIQNSLNTEAFFGQGTRLTVV.